Listed below are T cell receptor beta chains from one sample, sequenced in a study of OX40 agonist ivuxolimab in advanced cancers. TCRdb's copy holds only in-frame clones and misses some; the assay was immunoSEQ multiplex PCR. The sample lists over 50,000 clones; almost 95% were seen once. The sample was CD4+ or CD8+ T cells sorted from blood, taken in a trial of the OX40 agonist ivuxolimab. Receptor source: an adult with an advanced solid tumor such as melanoma, head and neck, liver or kidney cancer. The CDR3 runs from the conserved cysteine through the conserved F or W. D genes are given only for firm matches. Size values are once, few and many counts, or a class for expanded clones, and some rows have none.

-	TRBV7-6	-	TRBJ1-2	TGTGCCAGCAGCCTACAGGGTTCAGGCTATGGCTACACCTTC	CASSLQGSGYGYTF
TRBD1	TRBV7-9	-	TRBJ2-7	TGTGCCAGCAGCCACCGGGACAGAAACTACGAGCAGTACTTC	CASSHRDRNYEQYF
TRBD1	TRBV18	-	TRBJ2-7	TGTGCCAGCTCACAGAGGGACAGGGGGTCCTACGAGCAGTACTTC	CASSQRDRGSYEQYF
-	TRBV19	once	TRBJ1-1	TGTGCCAGTAGTACCGGGTGGGGAAGCTTTAACACTGAAGCTTTCTTT	CASSTGWGSFNTEAFF
-	TRBV25-1	-	TRBJ2-7	TGTGCCAGCAGTGAGGGCAGGGTAAGCGAGCAGTACTTC	CASSEGRVSEQYF
TRBD1	TRBV5-1	-	TRBJ2-5	TGCGCCAGCAGCTTGGGACAGGGACGAGAGACCCAGTACTTC	CASSLGQGRETQYF
-	TRBV2	once	TRBJ1-3	TGTGCCAGCAGTGAAGCGCACGGGACCCGTCGGGACACCATATATTTT	CASSEAHGTRRDTIYF
-	TRBV21-1	-	TRBJ1-1	TGTGCCAGCAGCAAGAATACAGGGGGTAACACTGAAGCTTTCTTT	CASSKNTGGNTEAFF
-	TRBV20-1	-	TRBJ2-1	TGCAGTGCTCCCCGCGGGCTTGAGCAGTTCTTC	CSAPRGLEQFF
-	TRBV9	-	TRBJ1-2	TGTGCCAGCAGCCCTAGCTGGGACGGACGGGGTAGCTACACCTTC	CASSPSWDGRGSYTF
-	TRBV5-5	-	TRBJ1-1	TGTGCCAGCAGCCCGTTGTTGGGTTGGCGCACTGAAGCTTTCTTT	CASSPLLGWRTEAFF
-	TRBV7-9	-	TRBJ1-1	TGTGCCAGCAGCTACTCTACGGGAGGGAACACTGAAGCTTTCTTT	CASSYSTGGNTEAFF
-	TRBV6-5	-	TRBJ2-5	TGTGCCAGCAGTTACTCGAATGTCCTCAGGGCTGGGACCCAGTACTTC	CASSYSNVLRAGTQYF
TRBD2	TRBV6-5	-	TRBJ2-7	TGTGCCAGCAAAGGGACTACCCACATCTCCTACGAGCAGTACTTC	CASKGTTHISYEQYF
-	TRBV19	-	TRBJ1-1	TGTGCCAGTAATCTTGGACAAGCCGAAGCTTTCTTT	CASNLGQAEAFF
TRBD1	TRBV29-1	-	TRBJ2-1	TGCAGCGCCGTCGACGGGGACAGGCCCTACAATGAGCAGTTCTTC	CSAVDGDRPYNEQFF
TRBD1	TRBV5-1	-	TRBJ2-1	TGCGCCAGCAGCTTCTTGGGGACAGGGGAAGGTTACAATGAGCAGTTCTTC	CASSFLGTGEGYNEQFF
-	TRBV4-1	-	TRBJ2-3	TGCGCCAGCAGCCGTCTGTCGGGGGATGGAGATACGCAGTATTTT	CASSRLSGDGDTQYF
-	TRBV2	few	TRBJ1-1	TGTGCCAGCAGTGAGGGGAACACTGAAGCTTTCTTT	CASSEGNTEAFF
-	TRBV7-8	-	TRBJ2-1	TGTGCCAGCAGCTACGGCCAGGGATCTGTCTTC	CASSYGQGSVF
TRBD2	TRBV29-1	-	TRBJ2-1	TGCAGCGTTGAAATGCGGGGGAGGCCCTACAATGAGCAGTTCTTC	CSVEMRGRPYNEQFF
TRBD2	TRBV13	-	TRBJ2-7	TGTGCCAGCAGCCGACGAGCGGGGGGGATCCATAACGAGCAGTACTTC	CASSRRAGGIHNEQYF
-	TRBV7-2	-	TRBJ1-1	TGTGCCAGCAGCTTACGAGGGCGGGGGGCTGAAGCTTTCTTT	CASSLRGRGAEAFF
-	TRBV4-1	-	TRBJ2-1	TGCGCCAGCAGCCAAGGTCTTGGGCTAGGCACCTACAATGAGCAGTTCTTC	CASSQGLGLGTYNEQFF
-	TRBV29-1	-	TRBJ2-1	TGCAGCGTTGATATCTACAATGAGCAGTTCTTC	CSVDIYNEQFF
-	TRBV15	-	TRBJ2-5	TGTGCCACCAGCAGAGATACTGGGAACTCCCAAGAGACCCAGTACTTC	CATSRDTGNSQETQYF
-	TRBV27	-	TRBJ2-3	TGTGCCAGCAGTTTGGACAACCCCGTCACAGATACGCAGTATTTT	CASSLDNPVTDTQYF
TRBD1	TRBV4-1	-	TRBJ2-2	TGCGCCAGCAGCCAAGAACCGGGACAGGGGGCTGGGGGGGAGCTGTTTTTT	CASSQEPGQGAGGELFF
-	TRBV6-5	-	TRBJ2-7	TGTGCCAGCAGTTACTCGACAGCCTACGAGCAGTACTTC	CASSYSTAYEQYF
TRBD1	TRBV4-1	-	TRBJ2-7	TGCGCCAGCAGCCAGGCTCTTACAGGGGTCTACGAGCAGTACTTC	CASSQALTGVYEQYF
TRBD1	TRBV13	few	TRBJ2-5	TGTGCCAGCAGCTCCCCAGGGGGCGCTGAGACCCAGTACTTC	CASSSPGGAETQYF
TRBD1	TRBV7-6	-	TRBJ1-5	TGTGCCAGCAGCTTACAGGCAGGGGGCTATTCGAATCAGCCCCAGCATTTT	CASSLQAGGYSNQPQHF
-	TRBV15	-	TRBJ1-5	TGTGCCACCAAGGGGAGCAATCAGCCCCAGCATTTT	CATKGSNQPQHF
-	TRBV11-2	-	TRBJ1-2	TGTGCCAGCACCCAGGGGCCAGGGGTTAAAGCTAACTATGGCTACACCTTC	CASTQGPGVKANYGYTF
-	TRBV13	-	TRBJ1-3	TGTGCCAGCAGCTTAATTGGGGATAATGGCTCTGGAAACACCATATATTTT	CASSLIGDNGSGNTIYF
TRBD2	TRBV9	-	TRBJ2-1	TGTGCCAGCAGCGCCGGGACTAGCGGAGGAGCCCTCAATGAGCAGTTCTTC	CASSAGTSGGALNEQFF
TRBD2	TRBV29-1	-	TRBJ2-1	TGCAGCGTTGAAGGTGGGACTAGCGCCAATTCCTACAATGAGCAGTTCTTC	CSVEGGTSANSYNEQFF
-	TRBV5-1	-	TRBJ1-1	TGCGCCAGCAGCTCCGGACGAATGTCATTTCCTGAAGCTTTCTTT	CASSSGRMSFPEAFF
TRBD1	TRBV4-2	-	TRBJ1-2	TGTGCCAGCAGCTCAGCAGCGGGGACAGGGGCCCCCTTCTATGGCTACACCTTC	CASSSAAGTGAPFYGYTF
-	TRBV7-6	-	TRBJ2-3	TGTGCCAGCAGCTTAGTAGACCCAGATACGCAGTATTTT	CASSLVDPDTQYF
-	TRBV7-6	-	TRBJ2-2	TGTGCCAGCAGCTCCACTCGGGGCGGGGAGCTGTTTTTT	CASSSTRGGELFF
-	TRBV28	once	TRBJ2-7	TGTGCCAGCAGTTTGCGAGGGCCCTACTACGAGCAGTACTTC	CASSLRGPYYEQYF
TRBD1	TRBV7-9	-	TRBJ1-4	TGTGCCAGCAGCTTCGGACAGGGTGGGCTTTGGAATGAAAAACTGTTTTTT	CASSFGQGGLWNEKLFF
-	TRBV7-6	-	TRBJ1-1	TGTGCCAGCAGCTTAGTTTTCGGCCCAGGCAACACTGAAGCTTTCTTT	CASSLVFGPGNTEAFF
-	TRBV27	-	TRBJ2-7	TGTGCCAGCAGTTCGCGGCCCGGACTTAACGAGCAGTACTTC	CASSSRPGLNEQYF
TRBD1	TRBV5-1	-	TRBJ1-1	TGCGCCAGCAGCTTCCGACAGGGTGAAGCTTTCTTT	CASSFRQGEAFF